This passage covers 20 T cell receptor beta chains from one sample sequenced in a study of blood T cell repertoires in COVID-19. Sequencing was performed with immunoSEQ multiplex PCR; in TCRdb, only in-frame clones are kept and a portion is missing. The sample has a few hundred thousand clones, around 90% seen once; the top ten hold 1.2%. Sequencing was performed on PBMCs or T cells enriched from blood (not recorded which). These TCRs come from a woman aged 18-35 years who had recovered from COVID-19.

The V and J genes are TRBV10-3 and TRBJ1-6; D gene uncertain. CDR3 length equals 15 residues. Trimming removed 0 bases from V and 8 bases from J, with 11 bases in between. Per germline, CDR1 ENHRY and CDR2 SYGVKD. DNA of the CDR3: TGTGCCATCAGTGAGTCGCGGGGTGGGGATTCACCCCTCCACTTT. It yields the protein CAISESRGGDSPLHF.

The chain couples TRBV4-3 to TRBJ2-5; 10 bases line up with TRBD1. The CDR3 has 17 amino acids. Trimming removed 0 bases from V and 5 bases from J; junction bases left unmatched: 9. The V gene's germline CDR1 is LGHNA and CDR2 YSLEER. CDR3 region: CASSQDLSGQGWETQYF. CDR3 bases: TGCGCCAGCAGCCAAGATCTGTCGGGACAGGGGTGGGAGACCCAGTACTTC.

As concerns this clone: In the same sample, other DNA sequences code for this CDR3. The J gene is TRBJ1-4, the V gene TRBV7-9, with 8 bases aligning to TRBD1. The CDR3 totals 14 residues. Germline V gene sequence: CDR1 SEHNR, CDR2 FQNEAQ (reference sequence). The V segment lost 5 bases and the J segment 8 bases; nucleotides outside the gene matches: 7. The CDR3 bases are TGTGCCAGCAGCCGAGGACAGGGCGGCGAAAAACTGTTTTTT. It yields the protein CASSRGQGGEKLFF.

The genes are TRBV3-1 (or the pseudogene TRBV3-2) and TRBJ1-5, with 7 positions matching TRBD1. The V segment lost 4 bases and the J segment 4 bases; nucleotides outside the gene matches: 10. CDR1 is LGHDT and CDR2 is YNNKEL in the germline V gene (reference sequence). This CDR3 spans 16 amino acids. CDR3 protein: CASSPTGGGENQPQHF. The CDR3 DNA follows: TGTGCCAGCAGCCCGACAGGAGGGGGCGAGAATCAGCCCCAGCATTTT.

The V and J genes are TRBV7-3 and TRBJ1-1; no clear D. This CDR3 has 14 amino acids. Trimming removed 1 base at V and 4 bases at J, with 10 bases between. Germline CDR1 and CDR2: SGHTA and FQGTGA. CDR3 DNA sequence: TGTGCCAGCAGCTTAATTCCGGGGAGCACTGAAGCTTTCTTT. Translated, it gives CASSLIPGSTEAFF.

The J gene is TRBJ1-2, the V gene TRBV19; unclear D gene. V lost 5 bases and J lost 8, with 18 bases in between. The germline V gene has CDR1 LNHDA and CDR2 SQIVND (reference sequence). There are 14 residues in the CDR3. CDR3 region: CASSRGTDPEGYTF. The DNA for the CDR3 is TGTGCCAGTAGTCGCGGAACCGACCCCGAGGGCTACACCTTC.

This clone was observed a single time. The chain uses TRBV28 and TRBJ1-5; possible D gene TRBD1, 5 bases. Germline V gives CDR1 MDHEN, CDR2 SYDVKM. The CDR3 is made up of 14 amino acids. Deletions cut 3 bases from V and 2 bases from J, with 8 bases between. The CDR3 is CASSFAQGNQPQHF. The DNA of the CDR3 is TGTGCCAGCAGTTTCGCACAGGGCAATCAGCCCCAGCATTTT.

V gene TRBV5-4 combines with J gene TRBJ1-2, with a possible D match to TRBD1 (5 bases). Germline CDR1 SGHNT, CDR2 YYREEE (reference sequence). V lost 2 bases and J lost 4, with 12 bases in between. This CDR3 has 14 amino acids. CDR3 amino acids: CASSFTGIPYGYTF. For the CDR3, the DNA is TGTGCCAGCAGCTTCACAGGCATTCCCTATGGCTACACCTTC.

The J gene is TRBJ2-1, the V gene TRBV10-3; 13 nucleotides match TRBD2. The CDR3 has 15 residues. Trimming at V came to 6 bases and at J to 2 bases, leaving 1 base not matched to a gene. The germline V gene encodes CDR1 ENHRY and CDR2 SYGVKD. The CDR3 bases are TGTGCCATCAGACTAGCGGGGGGGCCCTACAATGAGCAGTTCTTC. Translated, it gives CAIRLAGGPYNEQFF.

The chain recombines TRBV5-4 with TRBJ1-1, with D hard to call. From germline, CDR1 is SGHNT and CDR2 YYREEE (reference sequence). V was clipped by 0 bases and J by 3 bases, with 9 bases between them. The CDR3 has 14 residues. The CDR3 spells CASSLVGSDTEAFF. CDR3 DNA sequence: TGTGCCAGCAGCTTGGTTGGGAGTGACACTGAAGCTTTCTTT.

The rearrangement uses TRBV7-9 and TRBJ1-4; 7 nucleotides agree with TRBD1. Looked up from germline, CDR1 is SEHNR and CDR2 is FQNEAQ (reference sequence). Trimming at V came to 8 bases and at J to 5 bases, leaving 11 bases not matched to a gene. This CDR3 is built from 15 residues. DNA for the CDR3: TGTGCCAGCGGGGCTTCCGGGACAGCGAATGAAAAACTGTTTTTT. Its protein is CASGASGTANEKLFF.

CDR3 coding DNA: TGTGCCAGCAGCTTACAGGGGCCCATGAACACTGAAGCTTTCTTT. Its protein product is CASSLQGPMNTEAFF. This chain links TRBV7-9 with TRBJ1-1, with D perhaps TRBD1 (6 bases). The germline CDR1 and CDR2 sequences are SEHNR and FQNEAQ (reference sequence). CDR3 length equals 15 residues. V was shortened by 2 bases and J by 0 bases, with 10 bases between the two germline ends.

The chain is built from TRBV9 and TRBJ1-3, with D possibly TRBD1 on 6 matching bases. Germline V gene lookup returns CDR1 SGDLS and CDR2 YYNGEE. The CDR3 is 16 amino acids. With 3 bases removed from V and 1 base from J, the gap between germline ends came to 14 bases. In DNA, the CDR3 is TGTGCCAGCAGCGCCGGGACACTTTCTTCTGGAAACACCATATATTTT. Residues: CASSAGTLSSGNTIYF.

This sequence joins TRBV19 and TRBJ1-2; TRBD1 matches at 8 bases. Germline V gene lookup returns CDR1 LNHDA and CDR2 SQIVND (reference sequence). V lost 5 bases and J lost 9; bases outside the gene matches: 5. This CDR3 is 12 amino acids long. DNA for the CDR3: TGTGCCAGTAGTCCGGACAGGGTGCGCTACACCTTC. Its protein product is CASSPDRVRYTF. Filled out from reference TRBV19 and TRBJ1-2, the complete variable domain reads DGGITQSPKYLFRKEGQNVTLSCEQNLNHDAMYWYRQDPGQGLRLIYYSQIVNDFQKGDIAEGYSVSREKKESFPLTVTSAQKNPTAFYLCASSPDRVRYTFGSGTRLTVV.

Remarks on this clone: At the DNA level, this CDR3 is encoded by other sequences in the same sample as well. The chain is built from TRBV9 and TRBJ2-1, with D possibly TRBD2 on 6 matching bases. Germline CDR1 is SGDLS and CDR2 is YYNGEE. This CDR3 spans 14 amino acids. Trimming stripped 0 bases from V and 7 bases from J, with 11 bases between. The CDR3 DNA follows: TGTGCCAGCAGCGTAGCTTCTGGGGGGAATGAGCAGTTCTTC. Its translation: CASSVASGGNEQFF.

The chain employs TRBV6-2 or TRBV6-3 and TRBJ1-5; D gene unclear. The CDR3 spans 12 residues. Deletions cut 4 bases from V and 7 bases from J, with 8 bases between. From germline, CDR1 is MNHEY and CDR2 SVGEGT. The DNA of the CDR3 is TGTGCCAGCAGTTTCGGGTACCAGCCCCAGCATTTT. Amino acids: CASSFGYQPQHF.

This clone was found a few times. The chain joins TRBV11-2 to TRBJ1-4, with TRBD1 identical over 8 bases. Germline V gene data show CDR1 as SGHAT and CDR2 as FQNNGV. CDR3 length: 14 residues. V gave up 5 bases and J gave up 5 bases; unmatched junction bases: 4. The CDR3: CASSPGQGNEKLFF. The CDR3 nucleotides read TGTGCCAGCAGCCCTGGACAGGGAAATGAAAAACTGTTTTTT.

This rearrangement joins TRBV29-1 to TRBJ2-1; 8 nucleotides agree with TRBD1. Losses at the gene ends were 4 bases for V and 7 bases for J; bases not matched to a gene: 6. The CDR3 spans 13 residues. Germline V gene sequence: CDR1 SQVTM, CDR2 ANQGSEA. The CDR3 bases are TGCAGCGTTGTGGGGGACAGGTTAAATGAGCAGTTCTTC. It specifies CSVVGDRLNEQFF.

This chain links TRBV13 with TRBJ1-2, with 7 positions matching TRBD1. The germline V gene encodes CDR1 PRHDT and CDR2 FYEKMQ (reference sequence). This CDR3 is 12 amino acids long. V lost 6 bases and J lost 8; bases outside the gene matches: 6. The CDR3 nucleotides are TGTGCCAGCAGTTTGACAGGGAAGGGCTACACCTTC. It specifies CASSLTGKGYTF.

This sequence joins TRBV2 and TRBJ1-1; D not resolved. Trimming removed 10 bases from V and 5 bases from J, with 14 bases in between. Germline loops: CDR1 SNHLY, CDR2 FYNNEI. This CDR3 has 12 amino acids. The CDR3 DNA follows: TGTGCCACTCCGCGGGCGCCGACTGAAGCTTTCTTT. Protein: CATPRAPTEAFF.